The T cell receptor (beta chain) under discussion was sequenced for a study of shared clonotypes between healthy human individuals. A split of CD4+ cells into CD45RA+ naive and CD45RA-negative memory subsets was performed. This clone appeared once. Each cell subset's genomic DNA was divided evenly among several immunoSEQ plates. Assay: immunoSEQ multiplex PCR; the TCRdb copy retains only in-frame clones and omits some. The sample shows over a million clones, about 96% of them seen only once. Germline loops: CDR1 LNHDA, CDR2 SQIVND (reference sequence). The ends lost 6 bases at V and 5 bases at J; junction bases unmatched: 10. The CDR3 has 16 amino acids.

Sequenced input: naive CD4+ T cells sorted from blood. Described subset: CD45RA+ positively selected. The chain employs TRBV19 and TRBJ2-3, with 11 bases matching TRBD2. The TCR comes from a man under 40 in good health. This CDR3 is CASSEKLAGVLDTQYF. The CDR3 region has the DNA TGTGCCAGTAGCGAAAAACTAGCGGGAGTCCTAGATACGCAGTATTTT.